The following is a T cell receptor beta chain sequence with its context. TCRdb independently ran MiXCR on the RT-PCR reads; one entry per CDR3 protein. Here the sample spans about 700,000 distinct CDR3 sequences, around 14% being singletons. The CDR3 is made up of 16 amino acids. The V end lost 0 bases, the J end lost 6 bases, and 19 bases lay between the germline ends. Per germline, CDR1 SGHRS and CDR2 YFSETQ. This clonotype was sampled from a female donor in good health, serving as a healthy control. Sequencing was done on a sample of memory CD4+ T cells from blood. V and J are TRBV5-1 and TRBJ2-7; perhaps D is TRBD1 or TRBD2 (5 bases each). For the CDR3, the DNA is TGCGCCAGCAGCTTGGATGGGGGACCGTACGATTTCGAGCAGTACTTC. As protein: CASSLDGGPYDFEQYF.